These 15 T cell receptor beta chains came from one sample sequenced in a study of T cell responses to AZD1222 COVID-19 vaccine. Produced via immunoSEQ multiplex PCR; TCRdb's table is partial and in-frame only. The table includes 65,000 to 85,000 clones, 75% to 90% detected once. Material: peripheral blood, obtained 28 days after the second AZD1222 dose. Receptors originate from an adult who received the AZD1222 COVID-19 vaccine.

The CDR3 nucleotides are TGTGCCAGCAGTTTGGCCAGAATCTCTGGAAACACCATATATTTT. Protein: CASSLARISGNTIYF. The chain combines TRBV28 with TRBJ1-3, with D unresolved. V was pared by 3 bases and J by 0 bases, with 9 bases between. This CDR3 has 15 residues. Germline CDR1 MDHEN, CDR2 SYDVKM.

The chain uses TRBV7-2 and TRBJ2-5; D might be TRBD1 or TRBD2, each matching 5 bases. This CDR3 contains 15 residues. Germline V gene sequence: CDR1 SGHTA, CDR2 FQGNSA. The V gene lost 6 bases and the J gene lost 4 bases, with 18 bases spanning the gap. This chain's CDR3 is CASSRGGAQGETQYF. DNA for the CDR3: TGTGCCAGCAGTCGGGGTGGGGCGCAGGGAGAGACCCAGTACTTC. Filled out from reference TRBV7-2 and TRBJ2-5, the complete variable domain reads GAGVSQSPSNKVTEKGKDVELRCDPISGHTALYWYRQSLGQGLEFLIYFQGNSAPDKSGLPSDRFSAERTGGSVSTLTIQRTQQEDSAVYLCASSRGGAQGETQYFGPGTRLLVL.

This sequence joins TRBV19 and TRBJ2-5, with D tentatively TRBD1 (6 bases). The CDR3 is 10 amino acids. CDR1 is LNHDA, CDR2 SQIVND, per germline (reference sequence). V lost 8 bases and J lost 8, with 9 bases in between. CDR3 residues: CASGTPTQYF. CDR3 bases: TGTGCCAGTGGGACACCAACCCAGTACTTC.

The V call is TRBV7-9, the J call TRBJ1-2; D may be TRBD1 (5 bases). Trimming stripped 7 bases from V and 7 bases from J, with 13 bases between. The germline V gene encodes CDR1 SEHNR and CDR2 FQNEAQ (reference sequence). The CDR3 has 12 residues. CDR3 nucleotides: TGTGCCAGCAATACGGGGGGTATTGGCTACACCTTC. It codes for CASNTGGIGYTF.

The chain recombines TRBV19 with TRBJ1-5; 9 nucleotides agree with TRBD1. J gave up 5 bases and V 3 bases, and 14 bases lay outside the gene matches. The germline CDR1 and CDR2 sequences are LNHDA and SQIVND (reference sequence). The CDR3 runs 18 residues. The CDR3 DNA is TGTGCCAGTAGTATCAGGATTCGAACAGGGGGCTTTTATCAGCCCCAGCATTTT. Translating it yields CASSIRIRTGGFYQPQHF. The full variable domain, in which reference TRBV19 and TRBJ1-5 provide the parts outside the CDR3, is DGGITQSPKYLFRKEGQNVTLSCEQNLNHDAMYWYRQDPGQGLRLIYYSQIVNDFQKGDIAEGYSVSREKKESFPLTVTSAQKNPTAFYLCASSIRIRTGGFYQPQHFGDGTRLSIL.

The chain recombines TRBV5-4 with TRBJ2-5, with unresolved D. V was pared by 3 bases and J by 4 bases, with 10 bases between. CDR3 length equals 13 residues. The germline CDR1 and CDR2 sequences are SGHNT and YYREEE (reference sequence). For the CDR3, the DNA is TGTGCCAGCAGCTACGGACGAACAGAGACCCAGTACTTC. Translation: CASSYGRTETQYF.

This clone was detected only a few times. V gene TRBV29-1 combines with J gene TRBJ1-1; possibly TRBD1 for D (6 bases). Trimming removed 7 bases at V and 8 bases at J, with 17 bases between. The CDR3 consists of 12 residues. Germline assignment: CDR1 SQVTM and CDR2 ANQGSEA. The chain's CDR3 is CSADSGGREAFF. DNA of the CDR3: TGCAGCGCTGACTCTGGGGGGCGCGAAGCTTTCTTT.

This clone showed up just a few times. This chain joins TRBV12-5 and TRBJ2-7; D gene ambiguous. Germline CDR1 is LGHNT and CDR2 is FRNRAP. Between the trimmed V and J ends, which lost 1 base and 6 bases, there was a span of 10 bases. This CDR3 has 13 amino acids. In nucleotides, the CDR3 is TGTGCTAGTGGTTTGGGTTTCGCCCCCGAGCAGTACTTC. Its protein product is CASGLGFAPEQYF.

The chain joins TRBV19 to TRBJ2-1, with no clear D. V lost 1 base and J 0 bases, leaving 10 bases between the germline ends. CDR1 is LNHDA, CDR2 SQIVND, per germline (reference sequence). The CDR3 runs to 16 residues. The CDR3 DNA is TGTGCCAGTAGTATAGCAGCAGCAAGCTCCTACAATGAGCAGTTCTTC. As protein: CASSIAAASSYNEQFF.

The rearrangement uses TRBV4-3 and TRBJ2-3; perhaps D is TRBD1 or TRBD2 (5 bases each). The CDR3 spans 15 residues. The germline V and J ends were trimmed by 0 bases and 4 bases, with 11 bases remaining between them. CDR1 and CDR2 from the germline V gene are LGHNA and YSLEER. The CDR3 DNA sequence: TGCGCCAGCAGCCAAGATGGGACCCCCGCAGATACGCAGTATTTT. As protein: CASSQDGTPADTQYF.

The gene calls are TRBV3-1 (or the pseudogene TRBV3-2) and TRBJ1-2; the D gene is possibly TRBD1 (5 bases). Germline loops: CDR1 LGHDT, CDR2 YNNKEL (reference sequence). There are 15 residues in the CDR3. Trimming removed 3 bases at V and 5 bases at J, with 16 bases between. The CDR3 loop is CASSHQSRGTYGYTF. CDR3 nucleotide sequence: TGTGCCAGCAGCCATCAAAGTCGGGGGACTTATGGCTACACCTTC.

The gene calls are TRBV6-1 and TRBJ2-5, with 7 bases fitting TRBD2. CDR1 and CDR2 from the germline V gene are MNHNS and SASEGT. The CDR3 runs to 15 residues. V dropped 1 base and J dropped 2; count of bases not matched to a gene: 4. In nucleotides, the CDR3 is TGTGCCAGCAGTGAAGTGTTGGGGGGGCAAGAGACCCAGTACTTC. Its translation is CASSEVLGGQETQYF.

The chain employs TRBV7-2 and TRBJ1-5; the match to TRBD1 covers 10 bases. Trimming took 5 bases from V and 5 from J; bases not matched to a gene: 3. The length of the CDR3 is 14 residues. Per the germline V gene, CDR1 is SGHTA and CDR2 is FQGNSA. The CDR3 DNA reads TGTGCCAGCAGCGGGGACAGGGGACATCAGCCCCAGCATTTT. This sequence encodes CASSGDRGHQPQHF.

J is TRBJ1-1 and V is TRBV6-5, with 8 bases aligning to TRBD1. V trimming: 2 bases; J trimming: 3 bases; junction bases outside the gene matches: 5. This CDR3 has 15 residues. Germline V gene data show CDR1 as MNHEY and CDR2 as SVGAGI. Here the CDR3 reads CASSYRIQGDTEAFF. Here the CDR3 DNA reads TGTGCCAGCAGTTACCGAATACAGGGGGACACTGAAGCTTTCTTT.

The rearrangement joins TRBV28 to TRBJ2-5, with D perhaps TRBD2 (5 bases). The CDR3 consists of 13 residues. Germline CDR1 is MDHEN and CDR2 is SYDVKM. The V end lost 4 bases, the J end lost 7 bases, and 13 bases lay between the germline ends. CDR3 sequence: CASSSRQGGTQYF. The CDR3 bases are TGTGCCAGCAGTTCCCGACAAGGAGGGACCCAGTACTTC.